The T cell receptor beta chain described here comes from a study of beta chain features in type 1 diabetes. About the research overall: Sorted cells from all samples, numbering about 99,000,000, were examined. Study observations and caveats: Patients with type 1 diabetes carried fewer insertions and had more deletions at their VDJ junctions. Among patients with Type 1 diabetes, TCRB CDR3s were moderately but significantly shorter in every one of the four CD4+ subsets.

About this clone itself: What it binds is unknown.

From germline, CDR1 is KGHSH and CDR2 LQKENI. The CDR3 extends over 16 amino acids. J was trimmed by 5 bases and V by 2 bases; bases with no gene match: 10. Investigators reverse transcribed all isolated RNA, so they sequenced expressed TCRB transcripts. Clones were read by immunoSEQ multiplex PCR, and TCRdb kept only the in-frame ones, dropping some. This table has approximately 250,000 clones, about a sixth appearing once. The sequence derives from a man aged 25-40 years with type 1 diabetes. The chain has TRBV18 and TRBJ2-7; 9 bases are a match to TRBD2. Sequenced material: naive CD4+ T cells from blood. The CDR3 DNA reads TGTGCCAGCTCACCAGCCGGGACTAGCAGTAGTCACGAGCAGTACTTC. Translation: CASSPAGTSSSHEQYF. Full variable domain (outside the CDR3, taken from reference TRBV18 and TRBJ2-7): NAGVMQNPRHLVRRRGQEARLRCSPMKGHSHVYWYRQLPEEGLKFMVYLQKENIIDESGMPKERFSAEFPKEGPSILRIQQVVRGDSAAYFCASSPAGTSSSHEQYFGPGTRLTVT.